This TCR beta chain was recorded in a study of response to subunit inactivated influenza vaccine. The ends were cut back, 6 bases at V and 4 bases at J, with 18 bases in the middle. This CDR3 contains 16 residues. MiXCR was run by TCRdb on the RT-PCR reads, yielding one entry per CDR3 protein. This table has about 780,000 distinct CDR3 sequences, around 20% appearing once. Study conclusions and caveats: Few additional T cells are recruited per seasonal influenza vaccination, authors suggested.

This clonotype was found many times. What it binds is unknown. This chain uses TRBV12-3 or TRBV12-4 with TRBJ2-2; D is perhaps TRBD2 (6 bases). This TCR came from a man in his forties or fifties who received an inactivated influenza vaccine. The sequencing used PBMCs from blood, collected roughly 5 days after vaccination. The CDR3 loop is CASRARGSSGTGELFF. In DNA, the CDR3 is TGTGCCAGCAGGGCCCGAGGGAGTAGCGGCACCGGGGAGCTGTTTTTT.